This entry is about one T cell receptor beta chain. The data belong to a study of blood T cell repertoires in COVID-19. In the study overall: Both acute and convalescent COVID-19 samples were obtained from the United States, Italy and Spain. PBMCs, B-cell-depleted T cells, or T cells provided the cDNA or gDNA that made up the material.

Followed over time, Seattle patients had been enrolled while infection was active. Original processing notes: Quantification of nucleated cells was approximated via reference gene primer amplification. Libraries were prepared by immunoSEQ multiplex PCR; TCRdb keeps only in-frame clonotypes and omits some of them. The DNA was the basis for D and trimming; V, J and clone size are from that table. The sample shows about 120,000 clones, 85% to 90% of them seen only once. The V and J ends lost 4 bases and 1 base, in that order; junction bases with no gene match: 1. This CDR3 contains 14 residues. Per the germline V gene, CDR1 is LGHDT and CDR2 is YNNKEL (reference sequence).

The chain joins TRBV3-1 (or the pseudogene TRBV3-2) to TRBJ1-1, with TRBD1 matching over 9 bases. This clonotype originated in an older woman with COVID-19, enrolled during active disease. The sequenced material came from peripheral blood. CDR3 DNA sequence: TGTGCCAGCAGCCCGGGACAGGGGAACACTGAAGCTTTCTTT. The encoded protein is CASSPGQGNTEAFF.